The present T cell receptor beta chain was sequenced within a study of blood T cell repertoires in COVID-19. TCRdb keeps only in-frame clones here, not all; method: immunoSEQ multiplex PCR. The sample holds about 200,000 clones, about 88% seen once. This CDR3 is 14 amino acids long. Per germline, CDR1 MNHEY and CDR2 SVGEGT. After removal of 5 bases from V and 10 bases from J, the junction contained 10 bases not matched to a gene. Material: peripheral blood. V gene TRBV6-2 or TRBV6-3 combines with J gene TRBJ2-1; 8 bases are a match to TRBD1. The clonotype was recovered from a woman aged 50 to 60 with COVID-19, enrolled during active disease. In DNA, the CDR3 is TGTGCCAGCAGTCACAGCAGGGGGCTCGGGGAGCAGTTCTTC. Protein: CASSHSRGLGEQFF.